This T cell receptor (beta chain) appears in the sequencing data of a study of CD8 T cells in Susac syndrome. cDNA came from approximately 0.5 to 1 ug RNA primed by random hexamers. Multiplex immunoSEQ PCR targeted 54 Vbeta and 13 Jbeta TCR beta segments. Each CDR3 protein is one row after TCRdb ran MiXCR on the immunoSEQ multiplex PCR reads. The sample carries a few hundred thousand distinct CDR3 sequences, 85% to 95% recorded once. The trim removed 0 bases at V and 5 bases at J, leaving 4 bases unmatched. The CDR3 is 15 amino acids. The germline V gene has CDR1 SQVTM and CDR2 ANQGSEA. The chain has TRBV29-1 and TRBJ2-1; 10 bases map to TRBD2. The specimen was CD4+ T cells from PBMCs. This TCR derives from a human donor with multiple sclerosis. The CDR3 loop reads CSVEEVAGGHNEQFF. The CDR3 nucleotides are TGCAGCGTTGAAGAGGTAGCGGGGGGCCACAATGAGCAGTTCTTC.